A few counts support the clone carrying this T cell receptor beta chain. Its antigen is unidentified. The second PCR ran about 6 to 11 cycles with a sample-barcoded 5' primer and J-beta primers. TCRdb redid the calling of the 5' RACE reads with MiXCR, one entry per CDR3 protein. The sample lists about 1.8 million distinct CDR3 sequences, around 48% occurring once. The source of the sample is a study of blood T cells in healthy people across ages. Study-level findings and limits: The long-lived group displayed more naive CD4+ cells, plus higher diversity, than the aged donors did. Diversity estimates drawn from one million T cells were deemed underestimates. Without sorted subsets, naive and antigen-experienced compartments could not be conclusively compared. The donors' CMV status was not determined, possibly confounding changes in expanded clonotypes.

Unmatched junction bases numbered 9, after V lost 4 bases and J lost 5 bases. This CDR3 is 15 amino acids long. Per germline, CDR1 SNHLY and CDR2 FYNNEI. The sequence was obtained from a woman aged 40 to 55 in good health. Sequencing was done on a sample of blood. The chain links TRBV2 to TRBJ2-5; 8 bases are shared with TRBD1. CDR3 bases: TGTGCCAGCAGTGGGCAGGGGGCTGTGTTGGAGACCCAGTACTTC. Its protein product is CASSGQGAVLETQYF.